Below are 17 T cell receptor beta chains sequenced from a single sample in a study of blood T cell repertoires in COVID-19 (dated by TCRdb to 2018 to 2020). Library preparation employed the immunoSEQ multiplex PCR assay. The immuneACCESS repertoire file appears here via TCRdb, limited to in-frame rearrangements. These files lack a portion of the clones; in checked studies, under half of the deficit traces to unresolved V genes, and the cause of the others is not known. Recorded for this sample are 250,000 to 300,000 clones; just over 90% of them occurred a single time. 2% to 2.5% of the sample belongs to the ten largest clones. What was sequenced was peripheral blood. These receptors were taken from a woman younger than 45 with COVID-19, enrolled during active disease.

This clone was seen just once. The rearrangement links TRBV7-9 to TRBJ1-1; possibly TRBD1 for D (5 bases). The CDR3 covers 13 residues. Germline V gene lookup returns CDR1 SEHNR and CDR2 FQNEAQ (reference sequence). Trimming removed 8 bases from V and 4 bases from J, with 14 bases in between. CDR3 region: CASRTGDGTEAFF. The CDR3 DNA reads as TGTGCCAGCCGGACGGGGGACGGCACTGAAGCTTTCTTT. Combining the CDR3 with reference TRBV7-9 and TRBJ1-1 gives the whole variable domain DTGVSQNPRHKITKRGQNVTFRCDPISEHNRLYWYRQTLGQGPEFLTYFQNEAQLEKSRLLSDRFSAERPKGSFSTLEIQRTEQGDSAMYLCASRTGDGTEAFFGQGTRLTVV.

This chain uses TRBV6-4 with TRBJ1-1; D may be TRBD1 (5 bases). Looked up from germline, CDR1 is MRHNA and CDR2 is SNTAGT. This CDR3 contains 12 residues. The V gene lost 1 base and the J gene lost 10 bases, with 10 bases spanning the gap. The CDR3 coding sequence is TGTGCCAGCAGTGACTTGGGAGGGGCAGCTTTCTTT. Its protein is CASSDLGGAAFF.

This clone is a singleton in its sample. CDR3 residues: CASSYGRNTEAFF. The DNA for the CDR3 is TGTGCCAGTAGTTACGGGAGGAACACTGAAGCTTTCTTT. The V gene is TRBV19, the J gene TRBJ1-1, with unresolved D. The CDR3 runs to 13 residues. Germline values: CDR1 LNHDA, CDR2 SQIVND (reference sequence). V lost 5 bases, J lost 1 base, and 8 bases lay in between.

The chain uses TRBV7-9 and TRBJ1-1, with D possibly matching TRBD1 (5 bases). The CDR3 sequence is 16 residues long. The germline CDR1 and CDR2 sequences are SEHNR and FQNEAQ (reference sequence). V lost 7 bases and J lost 2, with 20 bases in between. CDR3 sequence (DNA): TGTGCCAGCAACCTTAGATATCGGGGACTCAACACTGAAGCTTTCTTT. It translates to CASNLRYRGLNTEAFF. The whole variable domain, remainder taken from reference TRBV7-9 and TRBJ1-1, is DTGVSQNPRHKITKRGQNVTFRCDPISEHNRLYWYRQTLGQGPEFLTYFQNEAQLEKSRLLSDRFSAERPKGSFSTLEIQRTEQGDSAMYLCASNLRYRGLNTEAFFGQGTRLTVV.

This chain uses TRBV27 with TRBJ1-5; D is ambiguous. V was pared by 0 bases and J by 6 bases, with 6 bases between. Germline V gene lookup returns CDR1 MNHEY and CDR2 SMNVEV (reference sequence). This CDR3 contains 13 residues. CDR3 loop: CASSLSTGQPQHF. The CDR3 DNA sequence: TGTGCCAGCAGTTTATCGACGGGTCAGCCCCAGCATTTT.

The rearrangement uses TRBV5-1 and TRBJ1-1; 7 bases map to TRBD1. CDR1 and CDR2 (germline): SGHRS, YFSETQ. The CDR3 covers 14 residues. Germline trimming cut 4 bases from V and 8 bases from J; bases unmatched to any gene: 11. As DNA, the CDR3 is TGCGCCAGCAGCCCGGAGCCCGGGACAGACGAAGCTTTCTTT. This gives the protein CASSPEPGTDEAFF.

This chain uses TRBV5-4 with TRBJ1-2, with D hard to call. Germline V CDR1 and CDR2: SGHNT, YYREEE (reference sequence). Trimming removed 2 bases from V and 4 bases from J, with 9 bases in between. The CDR3 loop spans 13 amino acids. The CDR3 is CASSFPGSYGYTF. CDR3 nucleotide sequence: TGTGCCAGCAGCTTTCCGGGTTCCTATGGCTACACCTTC.

V gene TRBV19 combines with J gene TRBJ2-7; D ambiguous. The CDR3 runs 13 residues. The V gene lost 4 bases and the J gene lost 0 bases, with 7 bases spanning the gap. CDR1 and CDR2 from the germline V gene are LNHDA and SQIVND (reference sequence). The CDR3 nucleotides are TGTGCCAGTAGTAACATCGACTCCTACGAGCAGTACTTC. It is translated as CASSNIDSYEQYF.

V usage is TRBV27 and J usage is TRBJ1-1; no clear D. The CDR3 consists of 14 residues. Trimming stripped 4 bases from V and 1 base from J, with 10 bases between. Germline CDR1 is MNHEY and CDR2 is SMNVEV (reference sequence). CDR3 bases: TGTGCCAGCAGTTCAATCCCAGGGAACACTGAAGCTTTCTTT. Amino acids: CASSSIPGNTEAFF.

The J gene is TRBJ1-6, the V gene TRBV14; 9 bases align to TRBD1. V trimming: 5 bases; J trimming: 10 bases; junction bases outside the gene matches: 9. The germline V gene has CDR1 SGHDN and CDR2 FVKESK. The CDR3 extends over 15 amino acids. Written as DNA, the CDR3 is TGTGCCAGCAGCGGACGGACAGGGGAAAACTCACCCCTCCACTTT. Translating gives CASSGRTGENSPLHF.

The CDR3 DNA sequence: TGTGCCAGCAGCTTAGAGGGATTCGGACAGGGCCCTGGAAACACCATATATTTT. Translating it yields CASSLEGFGQGPGNTIYF. The gene calls are TRBV11-2 and TRBJ1-3; 8 nucleotides match TRBD1. CDR3 size: 18 residues. The trim removed 0 bases at V and 2 bases at J, leaving 9 bases unmatched. Germline V lookup: CDR1 SGHAT, CDR2 FQNNGV.

The count of this clone is one. V gene TRBV13 combines with J gene TRBJ1-3; D ambiguous. The germline gives CDR1 PRHDT, CDR2 FYEKMQ (reference sequence). The CDR3 covers 15 residues. V was cut by 1 base and J by 4 bases, with 11 bases left in between. The DNA for the CDR3 is TGTGCCAGCAGCTTAGAGGCTCGGAGCGGAAACACCATATATTTT. It specifies CASSLEARSGNTIYF.

The genes are TRBV7-9 and TRBJ2-3; 9 nucleotides align to TRBD2. The CDR3 runs 16 residues. Germline CDR1 is SEHNR and CDR2 is FQNEAQ (reference sequence). The V segment lost 5 bases and the J segment 4 bases; nucleotides outside the gene matches: 10. The CDR3 spells CASSINSGSIADTQYF. The DNA for the CDR3 is TGTGCCAGCAGCATCAATAGCGGGAGCATAGCAGATACGCAGTATTTT.

V is TRBV5-1 and J is TRBJ1-2; TRBD1 matches 7 bases. Germline V CDR1 and CDR2: SGHRS, YFSETQ. The CDR3 covers 14 residues. With 7 bases clipped from V and 6 bases from J, the junction kept 12 bases outside the gene matches. CDR3 loop: CASGKGQTFDGYTF. For the CDR3, the DNA is TGCGCCAGCGGGAAGGGACAGACGTTCGATGGCTACACCTTC.

The CDR3 nucleotides are TGTGCCAGCAGCTTGGATTCCCTTGAACTGACCCAGCATTTT. Its protein product is CASSLDSLELTQHF. This chain joins TRBV5-5 and TRBJ1-5; no clear D gene. CDR3 length equals 14 residues. Trimming removed 0 bases from V and 11 bases from J, with 15 bases in between. In germline, CDR1 is SGHKS, CDR2 YYEKEE (reference sequence). The complete variable domain, with remaining parts taken from reference TRBV5-5 and TRBJ1-5, reads DAGVTQSPTHLIKTRGQQVTLRCSPISGHKSVSWYQQVLGQGPQFIFQYYEKEERGRGNFPDRFSARQFPNYSSELNVNALLLGDSALYLCASSLDSLELTQHFGDGTRLSIL.

This chain uses TRBV27 with TRBJ2-1; TRBD2 agrees at 10 bases. Germline lookup yields CDR1 MNHEY and CDR2 SMNVEV (reference sequence). V lost 5 bases and J lost 7; bases outside the gene matches: 11. CDR3 length equals 16 residues. CDR3 region: CASSDYLAGGRNEQFF. CDR3 DNA sequence: TGTGCCAGCAGTGACTATTTAGCGGGAGGTCGGAATGAGCAGTTCTTC.

This clone was seen a single time. The chain joins TRBV27 to TRBJ1-2; D unclear. Germline V gene lookup returns CDR1 MNHEY and CDR2 SMNVEV (reference sequence). This CDR3 is built from 13 residues. With 6 bases removed from V and 2 bases from J, the gap between germline ends came to 10 bases. The CDR3 DNA reads as TGTGCCAGCAGCTTGTCGCAGAACTATGGCTACACCTTC. This gives the protein CASSLSQNYGYTF.